Below, 29 T cell receptor beta chains from the same sample are listed, as sequenced in a study of tumor-infiltrating lymphocytes in oesophageal squamous cell carcinoma. TCRdb passed the PCR reads through MiXCR, listing each CDR3 protein once. The sample consists of 20,000 to 25,000 distinct CDR3 sequences, about 40% of them appearing once. Sequencing was done on a sample of esophageal tumor tissue. Every receptor here comes from a male donor with esophageal squamous cell carcinoma.

With regard to this clonotype: Without the conserved terminal phenylalanine or tryptophan, this CDR3 likely stems from a read error. The DNA is left out, because the CDR3 cannot be placed on it with certainty; the CDR3 is given as TCRdb lists it. The V gene is TRBV28, the J gene TRBJ2-6; the table's D call of TRBD2 was not tested on the DNA. Germline V gene sequence: CDR1 MDHEN, CDR2 SYDVKM. The CDR3 spans 16 residues, counting both ends. CDR3: CASSLRGLLYEQYFGA.

This clonotype occurred many times. The chain joins TRBV24-1 to TRBJ2-1, with 11 bases aligning to TRBD2. The V gene's germline CDR1 is KGHDR and CDR2 SFDVKD. The CDR3 runs 18 residues. Unmatched junction bases numbered 7, after V lost 4 bases and J lost 0 bases. The CDR3 DNA reads as TGTGCCACCAGTGACCCCGTTAGCGGGAGGGACTCCTACAATGAGCAGTTCTTC. Translation gives CATSDPVSGRDSYNEQFF.

This clonotype was seen many times. The chain links TRBV6-2 or TRBV6-3 to TRBJ1-1, with D unresolved. Trimming shortened V by 2 bases and J by 1 base, and 8 bases separated the two germline ends. The CDR3 has 14 amino acids. Germline V gene sequence: CDR1 MNHEY, CDR2 SVGEGT. The CDR3 reads CASSYRFGNTEAFF. CDR3 sequence (DNA): TGTGCCAGCAGTTACCGATTTGGGAACACTGAAGCTTTCTTT.

Of note for this clonotype: A much larger clone differs from this one at a single base, so this may be a read error. The CDR3 bases are TGCGCCAGCAGCGGCGGGACGCACAAGGGAGAGACCCAGTTCTTC. Its protein product is CASSGGTHKGETQFF. The V gene is TRBV5-1, the J gene TRBJ2-1, with a weak D call TRBD2 (6 bases). Trimming removed 4 bases at V and 13 bases at J, with 24 bases between. This CDR3 has 15 amino acids. Per the germline V gene, CDR1 is SGHRS and CDR2 is YFSETQ.

This clonotype was recorded many times. The chain carries TRBV6-1 and TRBJ2-7, with D tentatively TRBD1 (6 bases). Germline-derived CDR1 and CDR2 are MNHNS and SASEGT. Trimming cost V 3 bases and J 2 bases, with 17 bases left between them. There are 16 residues in the CDR3. CDR3 nucleotide sequence: TGTGCCAGCAGTGATTTTTCCCGCGCAGGGGCCTACGAGCAGTACTTC. Residues: CASSDFSRAGAYEQYF.

This chain uses TRBV11-2 with TRBJ2-3; TRBD1 might be the D (6 bases). V lost 5 bases and J 6 bases, leaving 15 bases between the germline ends. Germline CDR1 reads SGHAT; CDR2 reads FQNNGV. This CDR3 is 14 amino acids long. For the CDR3, the DNA is TGTGCCAGCAGCATCGGCGACAGGCCTGATACGCAGTATTTT. It encodes CASSIGDRPDTQYF. Full variable domain (outside the CDR3, taken from reference TRBV11-2 and TRBJ2-3): EAGVAQSPRYKIIEKRQSVAFWCNPISGHATLYWYQQILGQGPKLLIQFQNNGVVDDSQLPKDRFSAERLKGVDSTLKIQPAKLEDSAVYLCASSIGDRPDTQYFGPGTRLTVL.

This clonotype ranks as medium-sized. The chain carries TRBV7-2 and TRBJ2-4, with D unresolved. This CDR3 contains 10 residues. Trimming removed 0 bases from V and 13 bases from J, with 4 bases in between. Per germline, CDR1 SGHTA and CDR2 FQGNSA. The DNA for the CDR3 is TGTGCCAGCAGCTTAGCCCCCCAGTACTTC. Encoded protein: CASSLAPQYF.

This clonotype was detected only a few times. J is TRBJ2-1 and V is TRBV7-2, with 8 bases lining up with TRBD1. The DNA matches TRBJ2-7 better at its end, which makes the J call doubtful. This CDR3 region has 15 residues. Germline V gene lookup returns CDR1 SGHTA and CDR2 FQGNSA. The CDR3 sequence: CASSLPGQVKYEQYF. CDR3 in DNA: TGTGCCAGCAGCTTACCGGGACAGGTAAAATACGAGCAGTACTTC.

The rearrangement joins TRBV12-5 to TRBJ1-1, with D uncertain. V lost 3 bases to trimming and J lost 7 bases, with 12 bases between them. The CDR3 extends over 13 amino acids. Germline CDR1 and CDR2: LGHNT and FRNRAP. The CDR3 loop reads CASGFGGLREAFF. Written as DNA, the CDR3 is TGTGCTAGTGGTTTCGGAGGTTTACGTGAAGCTTTCTTT.

The V gene is TRBV7-3, the J gene TRBJ2-1, with no clear D. Germline CDR1 is SGHTA and CDR2 is FQGTGA. Trimming stripped 2 bases from V and 4 bases from J, with 6 bases between. This CDR3 region has 13 residues. The CDR3 spells CASSLGQYNEQFF. CDR3 sequence (DNA): TGTGCCAGCAGCTTAGGCCAATACAATGAGCAGTTCTTC.

This chain connects TRBV14 to TRBJ1-2; unclear D gene. Trimming took off 6 bases at V and 1 base at J, with 9 bases between the two ends. Germline CDR1 reads SGHDN; CDR2 reads FVKESK. The CDR3 totals 13 residues. As DNA, the CDR3 is TGTGCCAGCAGTCTCCAAATTAACTATGGCTACACCTTC. It codes for CASSLQINYGYTF.

This clonotype appeared many times. The chain joins TRBV6-1 to TRBJ2-3; perhaps D is TRBD1 or TRBD2 (5 bases each). CDR3 length: 13 residues. Germline V CDR1 and CDR2: MNHNS, SASEGT. V was cut by 5 bases and J by 4 bases, with 10 bases left in between. The CDR3 reads CASSYGGADTQYF. The CDR3 DNA reads TGTGCCAGCAGTTATGGGGGTGCAGATACGCAGTATTTT.

This clonotype was recorded once. V usage is TRBV6-1 and J usage is TRBJ2-5, with D uncertain. TRBJ2-1 matches the DNA end more closely, so the J call is doubtful. This CDR3 spans 13 amino acids. Germline assignment: CDR1 MNHNS and CDR2 SASEGT. The chain's CDR3 is CASRIGRFNEQFF. DNA for the CDR3: TGTGCCAGCAGAATCGGACGTTTCAATGAGCAGTTCTTC.

This clonotype was observed at least ten times. The chain carries TRBV7-6 and TRBJ2-5; D is tentatively TRBD1 or TRBD2 (5 bases each). V was shortened by 2 bases and J by 11 bases, with 18 bases between the two germline ends. The CDR3 length is 14 residues. The germline V gene has CDR1 SGHVS and CDR2 FNYEAQ. CDR3 DNA: TGTGCCAGCAGCTTAAGCCGGGACCCCGTGAATCAGTACTTC. Its translation: CASSLSRDPVNQYF. The variable domain in full, with the rest retrieved from reference TRBV7-6 and TRBJ2-5, is GAGVSQSPRYKVTKRGQDVALRCDPISGHVSLYWYRQALGQGPEFLTYFNYEAQQDKSGLPNDRFSAERPEGSISTLTIQRTEQRDSAMYRCASSLSRDPVNQYFGPGTRLLVL.

This clonotype was observed at least ten times. In DNA form, the CDR3 reads TGTGCCAGTAGTACACCTAGCGGGAGCCGCTACGAGCAGTACTTC. Amino acids: CASSTPSGSRYEQYF. The V and J genes are TRBV19 and TRBJ2-7, with 10 nucleotides matching TRBD2. The CDR3 spans 15 residues. V dropped 4 bases and J dropped 3; count of bases not matched to a gene: 6. CDR1 is LNHDA and CDR2 is SQIVND in the germline V gene (reference sequence).

Many counts were recorded for this clonotype. The chain couples TRBV28 to TRBJ1-2; D may be TRBD1 (5 bases). This CDR3 is built from 16 residues. Trimming removed 6 bases at V and 0 bases at J, with 17 bases between. CDR1 is MDHEN, CDR2 SYDVKM, per germline. CDR3 bases: TGTGCCAGCAGCCCTGGGGGGGGGAGCCCTAACTATGGCTACACCTTC. Translating it yields CASSPGGGSPNYGYTF.

The table lists this clonotype with many counts. The chain has TRBV5-6 and TRBJ1-1; D not certain. CDR3 length equals 11 residues. V gave up 6 bases and J gave up 5 bases, with 8 bases separating them. Germline CDR1 is SGHDT and CDR2 is YYEEEE. The CDR3 DNA reads as TGTGCCAGCACCTTAGGGACTGAAGCTTTCTTT. This encodes CASTLGTEAFF.

Worth noting for this clonotype: The junction departs from the called germline gene at one end, perhaps through a read error. This chain links TRBV5-3 with TRBJ2-1; D not certain. The closer fit of TRBJ2-7 to the DNA end suggests the J call may be wrong. TRBV5-3 is an open reading frame whose function is uncertain. The CDR3 sequence is 14 residues long. The CDR3 reads CASSLGISYYEQYF. Written as DNA, the CDR3 is TGTGCCAGCAGCTTGGGAATTTCCTATTACGAGCAGTACTTC.

The chain uses TRBV7-8 and TRBJ2-3; possible D gene TRBD2, 6 bases. Between the trimmed V and J ends, which lost 2 bases and 2 bases, there was a span of 14 bases. This CDR3 has 16 residues. Germline assignment: CDR1 SGHVS and CDR2 FQNEAQ. DNA for the CDR3: TGTGCCAGCAGCTTATGGCGGCGGGATCACACAGATACGCAGTATTTT. This translates into CASSLWRRDHTDTQYF.

This clonotype turned up a few times. V gene TRBV7-6 combines with J gene TRBJ2-1; 8 bases are shared with TRBD2. Trimming at V came to 0 bases and at J to 5 bases, leaving 6 bases not matched to a gene. This CDR3 has 16 residues. Per the germline V gene, CDR1 is SGHVS and CDR2 is FNYEAQ. CDR3 nucleotide sequence: TGTGCCAGCAGCTTAGCGCGGGGGGCACCCAACAATGAGCAGTTCTTC. This translates into CASSLARGAPNNEQFF. The full variable domain, its missing parts supplied by reference TRBV7-6 and TRBJ2-1, is GAGVSQSPRYKVTKRGQDVALRCDPISGHVSLYWYRQALGQGPEFLTYFNYEAQQDKSGLPNDRFSAERPEGSISTLTIQRTEQRDSAMYRCASSLARGAPNNEQFFGPGTRLTVL.

For this clonotype: Germline is not matched at one junction end, which may reflect a read error. The chain carries TRBV7-6 and TRBJ2-1; D is tentatively TRBD1 or TRBD2 (5 bases each). The J call may be in error: the DNA end matches TRBJ2-5 better. CDR3 length: 15 amino acids. Germline loops: CDR1 SGHVS, CDR2 FNYEAQ. The CDR3 DNA reads TGTGCTAGCAGCTTAGTTGGTTTAGGGACGGCACCCCAGTACTTC. Encoded protein: CASSLVGLGTAPQYF.

A word on this clonotype: Because the CDR3 is missing its conserved closing phenylalanine or tryptophan, this is likely a read error. The limits of the CDR3 on the DNA are not certain, so only TCRdb's listed CDR3 is given. The chain carries TRBV7-3 and TRBJ2-7; TRBD1 is the table's D call and was not checked against the DNA. Ends included, the CDR3 has 19 residues. Germline-derived CDR1 and CDR2 are SGHTA and FQGTGA. CDR3 protein: CASAGARTEKPGSEQYFGS.

In this sample, this clonotype turned up many times. This chain connects TRBV2 to TRBJ2-2; D is perhaps TRBD1 (5 bases). This CDR3 contains 16 residues. Trimming left V 5 bases short and J 4 bases short, with 17 bases between. Germline V gene data show CDR1 as SNHLY and CDR2 as FYNNEI. CDR3: CASSLTVLSSTGELFF. Here the CDR3 DNA reads TGTGCCAGCAGTCTGACAGTTCTCTCCTCCACCGGGGAGCTGTTTTTT.

V gene TRBV20-1 combines with J gene TRBJ2-5; 10 bases match TRBD2. This CDR3 spans 14 amino acids. Germline values: CDR1 DFQATT, CDR2 SNEGSKA (reference sequence). V was clipped by 6 bases and J by 5 bases; unmatched bases: 9. The CDR3 here is CSAKLAGSMETQYF. CDR3 nucleotides: TGCAGTGCGAAACTAGCGGGATCGATGGAGACCCAGTACTTC.

A note on this clonotype: A read error may explain this, as a much larger clone is one base away. The V gene is TRBV5-1, the J gene TRBJ2-5; TRBD1 matches at 11 bases. The CDR3 contains 17 residues. The germline V gene has CDR1 SGHRS and CDR2 YFSETQ. V dropped 5 bases and J dropped 11; count of bases not matched to a gene: 20. CDR3 in amino acids: CASSSRGTGGTYNEQYF. DNA of the CDR3: TGCGCCAGCAGTTCTCGAGGGACAGGGGGTACCTACAATGAGCAGTACTTC.

This sequence joins TRBV7-4 and TRBJ1-1; D not certain. Deletions cut 2 bases from V and 3 bases from J, with 13 bases between. The CDR3 sequence is 15 residues long. Per the germline V gene, CDR1 is SGHVT and CDR2 is SQSDAQ. Written as DNA, the CDR3 is TGTGCCAGCAGCTTATTTGGCCCCACCGACACTGAAGCTTTCTTT. It specifies CASSLFGPTDTEAFF.

This clonotype was counted at least ten times. The V and J genes are TRBV27 and TRBJ2-1; 8 bases align to TRBD1. The ends lost 6 bases at V and 3 bases at J; junction bases unmatched: 1. Germline V lookup: CDR1 MNHEY, CDR2 SMNVEV (reference sequence). There are 13 residues in the CDR3. CDR3 amino acids: CASSGTGYNEQFF. The CDR3 region has the DNA TGTGCCAGCAGCGGGACAGGCTACAATGAGCAGTTCTTC.

This clonotype was seen repeatedly, ten times or more. At one end the junction does not follow the germline gene, possibly because of a read error. The rearrangement links TRBV12-3 or TRBV12-4 to TRBJ2-7, with TRBD2 as a possible D gene (6 bases). There are 15 residues in the CDR3. In nucleotides, the CDR3 is TGTGCCAGCAGTTTTGGAGGGCATGAAAATTCACCCCTCCACTTC. Its translation is CASSFGGHENSPLHF.

Many counts were recorded for this clonotype. J is TRBJ1-2 and V is TRBV6-1, with 7 bases lining up with TRBD1. The CDR3 spans 13 residues. Losses at the gene ends were 1 base for V and 5 bases for J; bases not matched to a gene: 1. Germline lookup yields CDR1 MNHNS and CDR2 SASEGT. CDR3 sequence: CASSEGTGYGYTF. CDR3 in DNA: TGTGCCAGCAGTGAAGGGACAGGTTATGGCTACACCTTC.